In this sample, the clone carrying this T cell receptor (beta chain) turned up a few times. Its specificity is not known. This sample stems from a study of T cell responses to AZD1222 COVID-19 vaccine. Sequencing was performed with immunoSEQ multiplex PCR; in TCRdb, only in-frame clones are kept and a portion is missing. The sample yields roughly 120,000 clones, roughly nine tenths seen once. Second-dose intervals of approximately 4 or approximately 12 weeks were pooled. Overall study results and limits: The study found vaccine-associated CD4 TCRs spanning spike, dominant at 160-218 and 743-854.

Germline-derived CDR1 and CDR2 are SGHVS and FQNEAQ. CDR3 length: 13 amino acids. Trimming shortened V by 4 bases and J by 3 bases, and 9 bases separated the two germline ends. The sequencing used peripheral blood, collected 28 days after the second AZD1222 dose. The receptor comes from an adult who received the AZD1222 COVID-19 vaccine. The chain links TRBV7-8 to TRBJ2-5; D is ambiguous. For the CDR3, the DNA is TGTGCCAGCAGCTACTTTCGGGAAGAGACCCAGTACTTC. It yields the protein CASSYFREETQYF.